Listed here are 16 T cell receptor beta chains from one sample, sequenced in a study of T cell responses to AZD1222 COVID-19 vaccine. The data were produced by immunoSEQ multiplex PCR, yet TCRdb's version contains in-frame clones alone and is incomplete. The table shows around 74,000 clones, with roughly 94% occurring only once. The material was peripheral blood, obtained on day 0 of MenACWY control vaccination. Receptor source: an adult in good health.

The V and J genes are TRBV29-1 and TRBJ2-7; 7 nucleotides agree with TRBD1. The CDR3 extends over 13 amino acids. Per the germline V gene, CDR1 is SQVTM and CDR2 is ANQGSEA. J gave up 3 bases and V 7 bases, and 9 bases lay outside the gene matches. The CDR3 coding sequence is TGCAGCGCCGGGACAGATCAATACTACGAGCAGTACTTC. Protein: CSAGTDQYYEQYF.

The gene calls are TRBV28 and TRBJ1-2; TRBD1 is a possible D gene (5 bases). The CDR3 has 14 residues. CDR1 is MDHEN, CDR2 SYDVKM, per germline. Trimming shortened V by 3 bases and J by 4 bases, and 12 bases separated the two germline ends. This CDR3 reads CASSFGGSVYGYTF. The CDR3 nucleotides read TGTGCCAGCAGTTTTGGGGGGTCAGTCTATGGCTACACCTTC.

The CDR3 region is CASSPELNTGELFF. For the CDR3, the DNA is TGTGCCAGCAGCCCGGAGTTGAACACCGGGGAGCTGTTTTTT. The genes are TRBV7-9 and TRBJ2-2; D uncertain. This CDR3 comprises 14 residues. Germline assignment: CDR1 SEHNR and CDR2 FQNEAQ (reference sequence). With 5 bases removed from V and 1 base from J, the gap between germline ends came to 8 bases.

The chain uses TRBV5-1 and TRBJ2-2, with TRBD1 matching over 10 bases. This CDR3 comprises 16 residues. J lost 0 bases, V lost 3 bases, and 2 bases had no gene match. Germline loops: CDR1 SGHRS, CDR2 YFSETQ. The CDR3 DNA sequence: TGCGCCAGCAGCTCAGGACAGGGGGCGAACACCGGGGAGCTGTTTTTT. Amino acids: CASSSGQGANTGELFF.

V is TRBV19 and J is TRBJ1-5; D remains ambiguous. V shed 1 base and J shed 6 bases, with 7 bases lying between them. CDR3 length equals 13 residues. Germline V CDR1 and CDR2: LNHDA, SQIVND (reference sequence). The CDR3 coding sequence is TGTGCCAGTAGTATAGCTCTGGGTCAGCCCCAGCATTTT. Its protein product is CASSIALGQPQHF.

The chain carries TRBV5-1 and TRBJ2-3; TRBD2 aligns across 10 bases. V was pared by 2 bases and J by 3 bases, with 6 bases of the junction left unmatched. The CDR3 extends over 16 amino acids. Germline CDR1 reads SGHRS; CDR2 reads YFSETQ. The CDR3 region is CASSFTGTSVTDTQYF. DNA for the CDR3: TGCGCCAGCAGCTTCACCGGGACTAGCGTTACAGATACGCAGTATTTT.

The chain joins TRBV27 to TRBJ2-1; the match to TRBD2 covers 7 bases. V shed 3 bases, J shed 5 bases, and the junction held 4 bases outside the gene matches. The CDR3 sequence is 14 residues long. Per the germline V gene, CDR1 is MNHEY and CDR2 is SMNVEV (reference sequence). The CDR3 DNA reads TGTGCCAGCAGTTTGTCTAGCGGAGACAATGAGCAGTTCTTC. This codes for CASSLSSGDNEQFF.

The genes are TRBV27 and TRBJ2-1; 7 bases are a match to TRBD1. The germline gives CDR1 MNHEY, CDR2 SMNVEV (reference sequence). There are 15 residues in the CDR3. J was trimmed by 8 bases and V by 8 bases; bases with no gene match: 15. The CDR3 loop is CASFGRTGFLYEQFF. CDR3 nucleotides: TGTGCCAGCTTCGGTAGGACAGGCTTTTTGTATGAGCAGTTCTTC.

The CDR3: CASSHWFGVAYNEQFF. The CDR3 nucleotides read TGTGCCAGCAGCCATTGGTTCGGGGTTGCCTACAATGAGCAGTTCTTC. The genes are TRBV3-1 (or the pseudogene TRBV3-2) and TRBJ2-1; D is perhaps TRBD2 (5 bases). Germline CDR1 reads LGHDT; CDR2 reads YNNKEL (reference sequence). The CDR3 is 16 amino acids. Trimming cost V 3 bases and J 2 bases, with 14 bases left between them.

The V call is TRBV12-5, the J call TRBJ2-1; D gene unclear. Germline V CDR1 and CDR2: LGHNT, FRNRAP. The CDR3 runs 11 residues. V was trimmed by 6 bases and J by 11 bases, leaving 11 bases between them. The chain's CDR3 is CASGPPRQQFF. The DNA for the CDR3 is TGTGCTAGTGGCCCCCCGCGGCAGCAGTTCTTC.

V and J are TRBV6-5 and TRBJ2-5; D remains ambiguous. The CDR3 contains 14 residues. Germline CDR1 reads MNHEY; CDR2 reads SVGAGI. Trimming removed 6 bases from V and 4 bases from J, with 15 bases in between. The DNA of the CDR3 is TGTGCCAGCAGAGGCCACACCGGCGCAGAGACCCAGTACTTC. This codes for CASRGHTGAETQYF.

V gene TRBV2 combines with J gene TRBJ1-2, with D perhaps TRBD1 (5 bases). Germline CDR1 reads SNHLY; CDR2 reads FYNNEI. The CDR3 has 14 amino acids. V lost 1 base, J lost 4 bases, and 10 bases lay in between. In DNA form, the CDR3 reads TGTGCCAGCAGTGAAGATCCAGGGCCCTATGGCTACACCTTC. Translating it yields CASSEDPGPYGYTF.

The chain uses TRBV30 and TRBJ1-4, with 9 bases matching TRBD1. The CDR3 has 14 residues. J gave up 7 bases and V 5 bases, and 8 bases lay outside the gene matches. The V gene's germline CDR1 is GTSNPN and CDR2 SVGIG (reference sequence). DNA of the CDR3: TGTGCCTGGGGGGGACAGGGCGAGAGTGAAAAACTGTTTTTT. Its protein product is CAWGGQGESEKLFF.

This sequence joins TRBV2 and TRBJ2-2, with TRBD1 matching over 7 bases. This CDR3 contains 15 residues. With 6 bases clipped from V and 1 base from J, the junction kept 5 bases outside the gene matches. CDR1 is SNHLY and CDR2 is FYNNEI in the germline V gene. The CDR3 reads CASRDRTGNTGELFF. The CDR3 coding sequence is TGTGCCAGCAGGGATAGGACAGGGAACACCGGGGAGCTGTTTTTT.

A few counts support this clone. The rearrangement uses TRBV19 and TRBJ1-1, with D uncertain. V was shortened by 3 bases and J by 5 bases, with 7 bases between the two germline ends. The CDR3 sequence is 12 residues long. CDR1 LNHDA and CDR2 SQIVND come from the germline V gene (reference sequence). CDR3: CASSILGTEAFF. The CDR3 coding sequence is TGTGCCAGTAGTATTCTGGGGACTGAAGCTTTCTTT.

This chain links TRBV5-1 with TRBJ1-1; weak D call: TRBD1 (6 bases). Germline loops: CDR1 SGHRS, CDR2 YFSETQ. The CDR3 contains 15 residues. V lost 0 bases and J lost 4, with 13 bases in between. CDR3 residues: CASSLVQGKGTEAFF. As DNA, the CDR3 is TGCGCCAGCAGCTTGGTACAGGGTAAGGGCACTGAAGCTTTCTTT.